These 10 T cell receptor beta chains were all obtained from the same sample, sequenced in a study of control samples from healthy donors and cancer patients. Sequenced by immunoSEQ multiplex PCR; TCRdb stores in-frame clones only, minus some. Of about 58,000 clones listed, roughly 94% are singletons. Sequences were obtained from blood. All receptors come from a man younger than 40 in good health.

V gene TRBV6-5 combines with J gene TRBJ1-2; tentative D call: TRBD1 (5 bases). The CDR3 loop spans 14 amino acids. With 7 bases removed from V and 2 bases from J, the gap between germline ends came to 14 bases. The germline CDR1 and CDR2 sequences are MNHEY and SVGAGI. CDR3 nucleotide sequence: TGTGCCAGCAAAGCGACAGAAAGCAACTATGGCTACACCTTC. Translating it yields CASKATESNYGYTF.

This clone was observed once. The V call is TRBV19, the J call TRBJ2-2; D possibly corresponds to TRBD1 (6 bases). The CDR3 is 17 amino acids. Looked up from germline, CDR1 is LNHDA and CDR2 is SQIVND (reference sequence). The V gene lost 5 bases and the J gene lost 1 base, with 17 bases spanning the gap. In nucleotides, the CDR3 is TGTGCCAGTAGTGGGGGCCGGGACGGGAAGAACACCGGGGAGCTGTTTTTT. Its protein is CASSGGRDGKNTGELFF.

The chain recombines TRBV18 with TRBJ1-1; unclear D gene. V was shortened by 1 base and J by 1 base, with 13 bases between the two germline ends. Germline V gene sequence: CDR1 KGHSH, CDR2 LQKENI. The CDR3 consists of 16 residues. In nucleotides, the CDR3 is TGTGCCAGCTCACCACAGGGTACCGGTAGGAACACTGAAGCTTTCTTT. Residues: CASSPQGTGRNTEAFF.

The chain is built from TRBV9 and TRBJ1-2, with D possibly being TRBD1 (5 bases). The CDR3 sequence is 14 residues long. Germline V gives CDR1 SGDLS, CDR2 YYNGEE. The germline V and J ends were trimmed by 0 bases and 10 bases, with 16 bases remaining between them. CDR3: CASSVEDSQVPYTF. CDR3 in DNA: TGTGCCAGCAGCGTAGAAGACAGCCAAGTACCCTACACCTTC.

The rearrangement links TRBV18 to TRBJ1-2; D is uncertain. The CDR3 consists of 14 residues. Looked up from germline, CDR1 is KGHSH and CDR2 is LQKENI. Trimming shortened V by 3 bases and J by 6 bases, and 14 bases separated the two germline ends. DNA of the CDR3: TGTGCCAGCTCACCCGGGATCCACCGGGATGGCTACACCTTC. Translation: CASSPGIHRDGYTF. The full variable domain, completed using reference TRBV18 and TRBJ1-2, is NAGVMQNPRHLVRRRGQEARLRCSPMKGHSHVYWYRQLPEEGLKFMVYLQKENIIDESGMPKERFSAEFPKEGPSILRIQQVVRGDSAAYFCASSPGIHRDGYTFGSGTRLTVV.

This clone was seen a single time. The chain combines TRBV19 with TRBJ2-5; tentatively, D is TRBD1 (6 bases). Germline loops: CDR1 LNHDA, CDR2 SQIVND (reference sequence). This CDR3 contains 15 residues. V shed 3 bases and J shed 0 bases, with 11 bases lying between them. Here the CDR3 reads CASSIDRRYQETQYF. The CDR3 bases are TGTGCCAGTAGTATCGACAGGCGGTACCAAGAGACCCAGTACTTC.

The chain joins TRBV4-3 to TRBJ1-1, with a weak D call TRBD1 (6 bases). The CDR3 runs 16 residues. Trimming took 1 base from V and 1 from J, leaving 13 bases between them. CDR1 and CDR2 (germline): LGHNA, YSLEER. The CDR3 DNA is TGCGCCAGCAGCCAAGCCAGGGGCCCACCGAACACTGAAGCTTTCTTT. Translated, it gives CASSQARGPPNTEAFF.

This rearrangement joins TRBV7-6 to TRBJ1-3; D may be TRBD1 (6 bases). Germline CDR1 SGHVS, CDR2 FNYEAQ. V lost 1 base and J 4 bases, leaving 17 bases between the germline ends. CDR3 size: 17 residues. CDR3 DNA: TGTGCCAGCAGCTTAGAGGTCGGGGGGGCGAAAGGAAACACCATATATTTT. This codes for CASSLEVGGAKGNTIYF.

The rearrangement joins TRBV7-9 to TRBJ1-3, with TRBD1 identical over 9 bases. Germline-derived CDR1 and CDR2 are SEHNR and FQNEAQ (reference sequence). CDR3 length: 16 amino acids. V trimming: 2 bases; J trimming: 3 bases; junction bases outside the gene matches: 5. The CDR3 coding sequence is TGTGCCAGCAGCTTAAGCGGGACAGGGCGTGGAAACACCATATATTTT. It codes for CASSLSGTGRGNTIYF. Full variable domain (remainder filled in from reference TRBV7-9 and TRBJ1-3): DTGVSQNPRHKITKRGQNVTFRCDPISEHNRLYWYRQTLGQGPEFLTYFQNEAQLEKSRLLSDRFSAERPKGSFSTLEIQRTEQGDSAMYLCASSLSGTGRGNTIYFGEGSWLTVV.

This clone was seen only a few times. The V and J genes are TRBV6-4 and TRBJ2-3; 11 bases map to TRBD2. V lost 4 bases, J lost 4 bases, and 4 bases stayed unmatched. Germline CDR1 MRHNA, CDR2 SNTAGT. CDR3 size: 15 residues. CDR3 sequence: CASSALAGGADTQYF. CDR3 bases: TGTGCCAGCAGTGCCTTAGCGGGAGGGGCAGATACGCAGTATTTT.